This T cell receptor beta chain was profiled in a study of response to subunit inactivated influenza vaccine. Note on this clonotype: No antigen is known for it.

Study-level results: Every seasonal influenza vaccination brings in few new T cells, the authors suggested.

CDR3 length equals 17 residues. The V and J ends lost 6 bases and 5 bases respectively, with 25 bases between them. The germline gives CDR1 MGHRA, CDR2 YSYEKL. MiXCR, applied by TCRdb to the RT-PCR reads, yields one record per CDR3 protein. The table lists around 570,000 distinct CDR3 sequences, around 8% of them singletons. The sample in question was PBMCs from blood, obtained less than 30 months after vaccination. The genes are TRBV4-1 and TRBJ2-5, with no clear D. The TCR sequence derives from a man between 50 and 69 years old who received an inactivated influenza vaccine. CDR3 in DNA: TGCGCCAGCAGTCCAACCCCGGGCGGAATGCAGCTCGAGACCCAGTACTTC. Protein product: CASSPTPGGMQLETQYF.